This T cell receptor (beta chain) came from a study of blood T cell repertoires in COVID-19. Study-wide context: Whether acute or convalescent, the COVID-19 samples came from the United States, Italy and Spain.

Some clones are missing from TCRdb's copy, which holds only in-frame ones; the method was immunoSEQ multiplex PCR. The table lists around 140,000 clones, around 84% of them singletons. The CDR3 loop spans 13 amino acids. Trimming cost V 6 bases and J 7 bases; bases outside gene matches: 1. Germline CDR1 MNHNY, CDR2 SVGAGI (reference sequence). This clone was detected a few times. The receptor's source is a woman at least 80 years old with acute or convalescent COVID-19. The rearrangement links TRBV6-6 to TRBJ2-1; 12 bases map to TRBD2. The sequenced sample was peripheral blood. CDR3 loop: CASRGLAGNEQFF. The CDR3 region has the DNA TGTGCCAGCAGGGGACTAGCGGGTAATGAGCAGTTCTTC.